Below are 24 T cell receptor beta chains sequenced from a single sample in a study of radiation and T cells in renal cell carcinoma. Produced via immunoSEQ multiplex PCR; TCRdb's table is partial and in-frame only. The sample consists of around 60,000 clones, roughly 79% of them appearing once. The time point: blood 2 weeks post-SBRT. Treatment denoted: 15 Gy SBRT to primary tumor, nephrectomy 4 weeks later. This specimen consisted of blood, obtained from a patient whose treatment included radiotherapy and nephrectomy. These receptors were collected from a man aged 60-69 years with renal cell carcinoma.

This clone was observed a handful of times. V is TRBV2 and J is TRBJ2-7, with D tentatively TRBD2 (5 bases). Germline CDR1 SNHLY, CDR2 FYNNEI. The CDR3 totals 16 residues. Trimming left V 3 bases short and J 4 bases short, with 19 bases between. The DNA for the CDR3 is TGTGCCAGCAGTGATTCCCGAGGGATGGCTCCTTACGAGCAGTACGTC. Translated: CASSDSRGMAPYEQYV.

The CDR3 spells CASSQDLPDTGAWNVLFF. DNA of the CDR3: TGCGCCAGCAGCCAAGATTTGCCTGATACAGGGGCATGGAATGTACTGTTTTTT. The chain recombines TRBV4-1 with TRBJ1-4; 7 bases agree with TRBD1. The CDR3 runs to 18 residues. Germline V CDR1 and CDR2: MGHRA, YSYEKL. V lost 0 bases and J lost 13; bases outside the gene matches: 20.

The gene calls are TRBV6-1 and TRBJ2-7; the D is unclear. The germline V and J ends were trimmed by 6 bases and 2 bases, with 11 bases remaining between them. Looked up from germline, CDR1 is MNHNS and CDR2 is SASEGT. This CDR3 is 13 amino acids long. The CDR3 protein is CASRAAGTYEQYV. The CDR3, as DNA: TGTGCCAGCAGGGCAGCAGGAACCTACGAGCAGTACGTC.

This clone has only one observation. The DNA for the CDR3 is TGTGCCAGCAGCCGCCCCGAGGGAAATGGCTACACCTTC. Translated: CASSRPEGNGYTF. The genes are TRBV11-2 and TRBJ1-2; D is uncertain. V lost 5 bases, J lost 6 bases, and 13 bases lay in between. The CDR3 runs 13 residues. From germline, CDR1 is SGHAT and CDR2 FQNNGV.

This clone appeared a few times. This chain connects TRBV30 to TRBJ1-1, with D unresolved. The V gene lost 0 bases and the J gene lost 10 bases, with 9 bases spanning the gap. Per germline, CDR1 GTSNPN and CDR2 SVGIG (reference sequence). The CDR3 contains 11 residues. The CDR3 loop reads CAWSVAQPAFF. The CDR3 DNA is TGTGCCTGGAGTGTAGCCCAGCCAGCTTTCTTT.

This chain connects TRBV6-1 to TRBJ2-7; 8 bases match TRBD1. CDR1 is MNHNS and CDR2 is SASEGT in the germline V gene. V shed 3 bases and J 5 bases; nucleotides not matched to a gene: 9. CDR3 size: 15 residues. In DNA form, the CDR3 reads TGTGCCAGCAGTGACTCCGGGACAGGCCCCCACGAGCAGTACGTC. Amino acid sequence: CASSDSGTGPHEQYV.

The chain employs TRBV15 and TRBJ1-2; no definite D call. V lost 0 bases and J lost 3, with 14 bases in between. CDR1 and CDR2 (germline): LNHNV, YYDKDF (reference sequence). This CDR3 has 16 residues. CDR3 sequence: CATSRDVTLTHYGYTF. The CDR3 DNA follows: TGTGCCACCAGCAGAGATGTGACCCTAACACACTATGGCTACACCTTC.

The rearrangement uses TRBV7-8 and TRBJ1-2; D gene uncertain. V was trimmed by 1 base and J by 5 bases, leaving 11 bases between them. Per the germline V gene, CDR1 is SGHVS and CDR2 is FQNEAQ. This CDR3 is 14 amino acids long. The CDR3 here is CASSLDSQPYGYTF. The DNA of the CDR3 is TGTGCCAGCAGCTTAGATAGTCAGCCATATGGCTACACCTTC.

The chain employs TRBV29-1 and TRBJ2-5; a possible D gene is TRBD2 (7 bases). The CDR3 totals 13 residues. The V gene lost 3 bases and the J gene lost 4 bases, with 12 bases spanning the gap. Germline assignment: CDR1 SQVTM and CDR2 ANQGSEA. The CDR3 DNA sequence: TGCAGCGTTGATGGGAGGGGGGCAGAGACCCAGTACTTC. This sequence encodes CSVDGRGAETQYF.

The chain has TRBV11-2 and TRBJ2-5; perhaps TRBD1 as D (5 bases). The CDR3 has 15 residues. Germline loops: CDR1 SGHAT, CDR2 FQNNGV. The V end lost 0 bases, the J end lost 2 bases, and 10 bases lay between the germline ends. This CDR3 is CASSLDIAGQETQYF. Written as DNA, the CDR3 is TGTGCCAGCAGCTTAGATATTGCAGGGCAAGAGACCCAGTACTTC.

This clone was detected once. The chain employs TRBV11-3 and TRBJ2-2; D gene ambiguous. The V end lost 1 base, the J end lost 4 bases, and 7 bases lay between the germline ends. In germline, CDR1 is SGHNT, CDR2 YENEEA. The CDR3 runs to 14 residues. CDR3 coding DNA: TGTGCCAGCAGCTTAGTCGGATCCACCGGGGAGCTGTTTTTT. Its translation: CASSLVGSTGELFF.

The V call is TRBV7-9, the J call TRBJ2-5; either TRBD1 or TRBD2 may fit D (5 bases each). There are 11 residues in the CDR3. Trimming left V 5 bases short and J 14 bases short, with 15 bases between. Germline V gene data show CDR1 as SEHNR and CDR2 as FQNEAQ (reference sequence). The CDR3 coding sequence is TGTGCCAGCAGCCGGGACCCCGGGTCCTACTTC. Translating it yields CASSRDPGSYF.

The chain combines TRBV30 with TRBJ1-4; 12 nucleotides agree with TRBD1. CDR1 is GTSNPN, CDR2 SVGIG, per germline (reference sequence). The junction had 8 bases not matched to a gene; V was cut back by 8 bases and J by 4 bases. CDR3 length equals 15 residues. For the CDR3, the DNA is TGTGCCAGCCGGGACAGGGGGCTTGATAATGAAAAACTGTTTTTT. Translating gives CASRDRGLDNEKLFF.

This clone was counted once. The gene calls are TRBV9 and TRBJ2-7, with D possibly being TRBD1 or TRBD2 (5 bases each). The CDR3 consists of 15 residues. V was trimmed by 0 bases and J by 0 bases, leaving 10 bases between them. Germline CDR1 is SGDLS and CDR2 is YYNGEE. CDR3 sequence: CASSVGKGSSYEQYF. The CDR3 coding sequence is TGTGCCAGCAGCGTAGGAAAGGGGAGCTCCTACGAGCAGTACTTC.

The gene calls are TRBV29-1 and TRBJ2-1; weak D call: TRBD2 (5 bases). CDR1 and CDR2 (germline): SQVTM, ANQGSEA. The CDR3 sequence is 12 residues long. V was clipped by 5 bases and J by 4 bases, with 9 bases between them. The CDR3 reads CSVLRGYNEQFF. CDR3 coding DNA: TGCAGCGTTCTCCGGGGATACAATGAGCAGTTCTTC.

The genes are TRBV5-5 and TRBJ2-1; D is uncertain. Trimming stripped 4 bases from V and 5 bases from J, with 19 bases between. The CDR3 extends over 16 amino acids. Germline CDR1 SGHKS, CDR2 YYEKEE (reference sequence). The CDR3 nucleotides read TGTGCCAGCAGCCCCCCCGAGGCAGAACGTCACAATGAGCAGTTCTTC. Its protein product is CASSPPEAERHNEQFF.

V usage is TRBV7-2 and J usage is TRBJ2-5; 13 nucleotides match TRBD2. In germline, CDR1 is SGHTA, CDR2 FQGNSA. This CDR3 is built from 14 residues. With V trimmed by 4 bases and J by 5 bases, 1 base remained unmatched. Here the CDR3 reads CASSWTSGGETQYF. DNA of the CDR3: TGTGCCAGCAGCTGGACTAGCGGGGGTGAGACCCAGTACTTC. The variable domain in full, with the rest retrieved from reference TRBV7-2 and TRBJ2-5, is GAGVSQSPSNKVTEKGKDVELRCDPISGHTALYWYRQSLGQGLEFLIYFQGNSAPDKSGLPSDRFSAERTGGSVSTLTIQRTQQEDSAVYLCASSWTSGGETQYFGPGTRLLVL.

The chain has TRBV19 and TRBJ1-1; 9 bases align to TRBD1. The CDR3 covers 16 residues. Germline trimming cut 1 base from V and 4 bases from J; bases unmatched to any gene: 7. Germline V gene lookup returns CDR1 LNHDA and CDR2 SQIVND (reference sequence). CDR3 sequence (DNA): TGTGCCAGTAGTATAGGTCTGGGACAGGGAGTCACTGAAGCTTTCTTT. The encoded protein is CASSIGLGQGVTEAFF. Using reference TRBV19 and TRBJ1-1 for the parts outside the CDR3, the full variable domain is DGGITQSPKYLFRKEGQNVTLSCEQNLNHDAMYWYRQDPGQGLRLIYYSQIVNDFQKGDIAEGYSVSREKKESFPLTVTSAQKNPTAFYLCASSIGLGQGVTEAFFGQGTRLTVV.

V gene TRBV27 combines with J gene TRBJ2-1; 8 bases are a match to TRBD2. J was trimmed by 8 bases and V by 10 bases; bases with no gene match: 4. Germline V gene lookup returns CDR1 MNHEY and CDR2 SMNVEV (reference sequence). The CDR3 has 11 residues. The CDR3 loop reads CATRGGDEQFF. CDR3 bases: TGTGCCACCCGGGGGGGCGATGAGCAGTTCTTC.

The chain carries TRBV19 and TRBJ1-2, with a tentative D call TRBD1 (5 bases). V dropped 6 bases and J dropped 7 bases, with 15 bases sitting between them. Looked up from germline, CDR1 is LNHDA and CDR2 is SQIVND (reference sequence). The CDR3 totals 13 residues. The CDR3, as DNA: TGTGCCAGTAGCACCAGGGAATCCGTTGGCTACACCTTC. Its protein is CASSTRESVGYTF.

Here the CDR3 DNA reads TGCGCCAGCAGCCAGACAGCGGGGCCCTACAATGAGCAGTTCTTC. This codes for CASSQTAGPYNEQFF. The chain recombines TRBV10-1 with TRBJ2-1; 7 positions match TRBD2. The length of the CDR3 is 15 residues. V lost 6 bases, J lost 2 bases, and 7 bases stayed unmatched. The germline V gene has CDR1 WNHNN and CDR2 SYGVQD (reference sequence).

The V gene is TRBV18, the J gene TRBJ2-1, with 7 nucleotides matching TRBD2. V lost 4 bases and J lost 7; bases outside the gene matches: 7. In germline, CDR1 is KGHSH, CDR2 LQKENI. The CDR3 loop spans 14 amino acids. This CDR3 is CASSLPGLRNEQFF. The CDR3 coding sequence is TGTGCCAGCTCACTACCGGGACTACGGAATGAGCAGTTCTTC.

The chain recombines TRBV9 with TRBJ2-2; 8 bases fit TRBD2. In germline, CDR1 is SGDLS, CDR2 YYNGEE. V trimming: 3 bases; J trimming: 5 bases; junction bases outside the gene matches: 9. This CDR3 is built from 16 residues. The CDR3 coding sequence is TGTGCCAGCAGCGCCGGACTAGCTAATCCTACCGGGGAGCTGTTTTTT. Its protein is CASSAGLANPTGELFF.

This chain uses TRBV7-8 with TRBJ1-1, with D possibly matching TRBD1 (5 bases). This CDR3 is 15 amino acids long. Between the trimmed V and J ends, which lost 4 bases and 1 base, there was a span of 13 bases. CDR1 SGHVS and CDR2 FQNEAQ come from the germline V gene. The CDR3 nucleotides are TGTGCCAGCAGCTCTTTTAACGGGGGGAACACTGAAGCTTTCTTT. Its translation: CASSSFNGGNTEAFF.